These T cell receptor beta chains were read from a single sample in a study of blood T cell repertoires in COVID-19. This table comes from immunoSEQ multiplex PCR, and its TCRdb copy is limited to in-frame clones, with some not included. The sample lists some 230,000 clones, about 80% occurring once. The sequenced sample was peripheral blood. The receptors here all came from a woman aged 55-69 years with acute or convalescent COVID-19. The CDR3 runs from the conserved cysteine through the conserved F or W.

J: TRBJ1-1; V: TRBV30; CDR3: CAGIPGVSATEAFF
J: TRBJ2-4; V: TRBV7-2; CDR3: CASSPSGGKNIQYF
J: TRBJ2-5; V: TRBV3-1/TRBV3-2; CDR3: CAPTAGLVKETQYF
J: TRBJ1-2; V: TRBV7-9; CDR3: CASSFPGQGASGYTF
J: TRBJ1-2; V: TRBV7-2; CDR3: CASSIPGTPAYGYTF
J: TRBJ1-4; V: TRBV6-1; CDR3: CASSETRRQGGEKLFF
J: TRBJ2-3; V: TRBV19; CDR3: CASSLSDTQYF
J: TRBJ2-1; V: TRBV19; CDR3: CASSRKGPPGLAAYNEQFF
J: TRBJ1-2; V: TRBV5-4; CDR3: CASQDRGDYGYTF
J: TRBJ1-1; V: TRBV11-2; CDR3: CASSLVGATNTEAFF
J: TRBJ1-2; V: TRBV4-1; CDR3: CASSQDPGLNGYTF
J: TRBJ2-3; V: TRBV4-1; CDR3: CASSPRGTSTDTQYF
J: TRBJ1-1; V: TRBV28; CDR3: CASSPTGMNTEAFF
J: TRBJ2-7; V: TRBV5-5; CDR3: CASSFNGYYEQYF
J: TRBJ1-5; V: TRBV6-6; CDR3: CASSYSTSGSNQPQHF
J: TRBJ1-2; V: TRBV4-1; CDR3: CASSQAGQANYGYTF
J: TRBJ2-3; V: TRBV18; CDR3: CASSLTDTQYF
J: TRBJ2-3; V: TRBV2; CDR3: CASTGTGTDTQYF
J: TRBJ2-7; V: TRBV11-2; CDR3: CASSSYRGQVEQYF
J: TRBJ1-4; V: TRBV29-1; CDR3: CSVYLRRNEKLFF
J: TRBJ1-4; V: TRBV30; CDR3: CAWRDKWNEKLFF
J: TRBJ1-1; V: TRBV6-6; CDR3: CASSYSNFVRGTEAFF
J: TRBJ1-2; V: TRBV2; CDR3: CASSEASYGYTF
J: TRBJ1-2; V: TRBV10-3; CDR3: CAIRRTGKNDGYTF
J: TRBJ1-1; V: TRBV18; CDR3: CASSPGIPTDTEAFF
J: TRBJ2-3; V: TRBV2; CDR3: CATRTGTDDTQYF
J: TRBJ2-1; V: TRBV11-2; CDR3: CASSSRAGNEQFF
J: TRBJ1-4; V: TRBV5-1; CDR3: CASSQMGVTTNEKLFF
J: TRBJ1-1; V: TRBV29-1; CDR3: CSVDAGQGRTEAFF
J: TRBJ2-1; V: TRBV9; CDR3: CASSPEAGLGDNEQFF
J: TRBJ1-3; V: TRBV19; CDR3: CASSMVRQTSGNTIYF
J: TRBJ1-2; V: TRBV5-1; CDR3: CASSLTGAGGYTF
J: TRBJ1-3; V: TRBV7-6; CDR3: CASSLRVIGNTIYF
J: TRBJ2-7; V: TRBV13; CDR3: CASSFGSLAEQYF
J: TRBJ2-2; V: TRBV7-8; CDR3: CASRETSGRISGTGELFF
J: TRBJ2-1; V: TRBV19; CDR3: CALPGTVPHNEQFF